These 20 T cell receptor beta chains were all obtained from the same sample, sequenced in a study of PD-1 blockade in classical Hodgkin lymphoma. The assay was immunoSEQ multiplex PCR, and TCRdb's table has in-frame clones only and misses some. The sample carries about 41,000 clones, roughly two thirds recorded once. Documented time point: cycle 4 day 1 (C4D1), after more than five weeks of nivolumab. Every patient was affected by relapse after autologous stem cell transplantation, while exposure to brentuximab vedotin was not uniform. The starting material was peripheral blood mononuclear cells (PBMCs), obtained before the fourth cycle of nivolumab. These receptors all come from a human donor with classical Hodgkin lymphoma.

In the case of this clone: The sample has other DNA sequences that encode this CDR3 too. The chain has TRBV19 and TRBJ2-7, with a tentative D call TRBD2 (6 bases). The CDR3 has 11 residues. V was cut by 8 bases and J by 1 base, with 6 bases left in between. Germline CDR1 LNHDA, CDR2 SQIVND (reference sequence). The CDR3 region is CASRGSYEQYF. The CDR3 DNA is TGTGCCAGTCGGGGGTCCTACGAGCAGTACTTC.

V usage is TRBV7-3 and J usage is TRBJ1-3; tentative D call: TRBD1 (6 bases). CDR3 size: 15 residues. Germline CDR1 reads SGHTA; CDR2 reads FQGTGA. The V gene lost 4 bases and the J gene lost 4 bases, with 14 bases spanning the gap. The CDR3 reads CASSSSGADGNTIYF. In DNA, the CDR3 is TGTGCCAGCAGCTCTTCGGGGGCGGACGGAAACACCATATATTTT.

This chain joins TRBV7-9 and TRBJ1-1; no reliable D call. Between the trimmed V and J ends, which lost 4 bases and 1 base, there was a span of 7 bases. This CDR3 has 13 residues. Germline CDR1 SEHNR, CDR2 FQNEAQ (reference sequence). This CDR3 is CASSWTENTEAFF. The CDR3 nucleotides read TGTGCCAGCAGCTGGACGGAGAACACTGAAGCTTTCTTT.

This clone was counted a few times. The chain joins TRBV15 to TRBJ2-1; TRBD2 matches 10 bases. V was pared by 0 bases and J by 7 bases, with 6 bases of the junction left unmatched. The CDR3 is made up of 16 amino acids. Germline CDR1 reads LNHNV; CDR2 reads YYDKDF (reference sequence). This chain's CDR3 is CATSRDPSGGKNEQFF. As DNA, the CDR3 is TGTGCCACCAGCAGAGATCCTAGCGGGGGAAAGAATGAGCAGTTCTTC.

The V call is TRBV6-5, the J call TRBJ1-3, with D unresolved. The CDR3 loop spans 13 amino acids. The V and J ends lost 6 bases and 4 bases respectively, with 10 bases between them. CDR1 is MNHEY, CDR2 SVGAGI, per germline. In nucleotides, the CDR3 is TGTGCCAGCAGCCCCTCACACGGAAACACCATATATTTT. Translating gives CASSPSHGNTIYF.

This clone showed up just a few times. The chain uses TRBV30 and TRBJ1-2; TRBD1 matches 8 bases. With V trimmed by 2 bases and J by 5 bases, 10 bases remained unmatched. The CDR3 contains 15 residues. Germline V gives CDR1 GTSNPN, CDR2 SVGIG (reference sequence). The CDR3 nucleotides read TGTGCCTGGAGTAGATGGACAGGGACCATGTATGGCTACACCTTC. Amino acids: CAWSRWTGTMYGYTF. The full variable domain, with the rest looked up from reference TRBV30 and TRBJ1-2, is SQTIHQWPATLVQPVGSPLSLECTVEGTSNPNLYWYRQAAGRGLQLLFYSVGIGQISSEVPQNLSASRPQDRQFILSSKKLLLSDSGFYLCAWSRWTGTMYGYTFGSGTRLTVV.

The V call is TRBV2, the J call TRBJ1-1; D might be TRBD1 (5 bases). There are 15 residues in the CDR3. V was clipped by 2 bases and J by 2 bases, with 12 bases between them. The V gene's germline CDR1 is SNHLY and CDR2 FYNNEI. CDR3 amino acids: CASSESRGDNTEAFF. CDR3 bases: TGTGCCAGCAGTGAAAGCAGAGGGGATAACACTGAAGCTTTCTTT.

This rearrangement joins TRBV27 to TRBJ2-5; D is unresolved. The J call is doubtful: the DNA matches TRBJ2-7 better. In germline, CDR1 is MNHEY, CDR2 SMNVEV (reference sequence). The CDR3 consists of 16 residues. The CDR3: CASSSRWVLSSYEQYF. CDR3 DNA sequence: TGTGCCAGCAGTTCGAGGTGGGTCCTGTCCTCCTACGAGCAGTACTTC.

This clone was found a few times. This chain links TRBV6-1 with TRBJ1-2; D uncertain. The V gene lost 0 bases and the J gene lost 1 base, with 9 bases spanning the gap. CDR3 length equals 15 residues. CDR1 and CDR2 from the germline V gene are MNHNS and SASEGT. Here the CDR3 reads CASSEAVYINYGYTF. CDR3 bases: TGTGCCAGCAGTGAAGCAGTTTACATTAACTATGGCTACACCTTC.

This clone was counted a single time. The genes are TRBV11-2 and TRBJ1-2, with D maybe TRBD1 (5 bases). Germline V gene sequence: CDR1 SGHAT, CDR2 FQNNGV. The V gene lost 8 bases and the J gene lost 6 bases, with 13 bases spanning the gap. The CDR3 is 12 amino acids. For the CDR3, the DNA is TGTGCCAGCTCCTTAGGGGCAGATGGCTACACCTTC. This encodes CASSLGADGYTF.

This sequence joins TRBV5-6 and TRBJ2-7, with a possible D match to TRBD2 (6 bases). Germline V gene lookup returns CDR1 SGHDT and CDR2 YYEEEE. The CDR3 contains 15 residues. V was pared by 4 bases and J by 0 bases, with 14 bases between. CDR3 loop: CASSLSGFSSYEQYF. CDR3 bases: TGTGCCAGCAGCCTTAGCGGCTTCAGCTCCTACGAGCAGTACTTC.

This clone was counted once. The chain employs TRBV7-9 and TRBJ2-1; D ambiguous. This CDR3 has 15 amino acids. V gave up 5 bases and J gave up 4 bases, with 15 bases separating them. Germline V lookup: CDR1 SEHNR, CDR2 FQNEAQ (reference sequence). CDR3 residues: CASSPRVRGYNEQFF. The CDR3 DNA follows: TGTGCCAGCAGCCCCCGGGTACGTGGATACAATGAGCAGTTCTTC. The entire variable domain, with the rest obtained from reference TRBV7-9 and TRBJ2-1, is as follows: DTGVSQNPRHKITKRGQNVTFRCDPISEHNRLYWYRQTLGQGPEFLTYFQNEAQLEKSRLLSDRFSAERPKGSFSTLEIQRTEQGDSAMYLCASSPRVRGYNEQFFGPGTRLTVL.

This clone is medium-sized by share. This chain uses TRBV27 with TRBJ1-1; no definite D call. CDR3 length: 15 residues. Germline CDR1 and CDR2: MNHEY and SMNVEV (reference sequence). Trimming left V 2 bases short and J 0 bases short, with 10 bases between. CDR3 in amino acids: CASSLTRTMNTEAFF. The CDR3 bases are TGTGCCAGCAGTTTAACACGAACAATGAACACTGAAGCTTTCTTT.

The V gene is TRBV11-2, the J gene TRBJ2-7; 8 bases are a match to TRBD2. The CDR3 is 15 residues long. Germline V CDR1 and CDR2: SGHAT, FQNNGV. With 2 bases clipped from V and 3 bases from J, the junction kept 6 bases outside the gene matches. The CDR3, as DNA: TGTGCCAGCAGCTTATTAGCGGGGACTATCTACGAGCAGTACTTC. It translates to CASSLLAGTIYEQYF.

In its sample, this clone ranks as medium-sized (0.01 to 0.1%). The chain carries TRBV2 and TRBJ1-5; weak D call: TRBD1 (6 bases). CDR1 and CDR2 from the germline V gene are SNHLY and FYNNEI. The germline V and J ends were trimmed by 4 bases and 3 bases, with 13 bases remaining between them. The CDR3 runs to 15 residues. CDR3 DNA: TGTGCCAGCAGTGTAGACAGGCTCGACAATCAGCCCCAGCATTTT. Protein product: CASSVDRLDNQPQHF.

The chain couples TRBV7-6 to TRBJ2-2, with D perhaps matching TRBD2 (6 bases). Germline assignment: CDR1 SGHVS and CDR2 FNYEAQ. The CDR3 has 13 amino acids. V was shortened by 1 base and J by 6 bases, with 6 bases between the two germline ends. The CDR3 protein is CASSLGEAGELFF. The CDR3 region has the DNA TGTGCCAGCAGCTTAGGGGAGGCCGGGGAGCTGTTTTTT.

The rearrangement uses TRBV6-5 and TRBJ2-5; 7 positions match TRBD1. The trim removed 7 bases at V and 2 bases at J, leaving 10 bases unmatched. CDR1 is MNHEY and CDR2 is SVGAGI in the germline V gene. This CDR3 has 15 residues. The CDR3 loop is CASIPSGQVQETQYF. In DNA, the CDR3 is TGTGCCAGCATCCCCAGTGGACAGGTTCAAGAGACCCAGTACTTC.

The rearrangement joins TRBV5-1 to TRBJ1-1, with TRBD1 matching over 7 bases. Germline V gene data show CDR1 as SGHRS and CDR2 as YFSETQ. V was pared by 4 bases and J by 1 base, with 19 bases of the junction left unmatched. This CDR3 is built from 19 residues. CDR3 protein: CASSIDRALKEAQNTEAFF. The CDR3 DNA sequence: TGCGCCAGCAGCATTGACAGGGCCCTAAAGGAGGCCCAGAACACTGAAGCTTTCTTT. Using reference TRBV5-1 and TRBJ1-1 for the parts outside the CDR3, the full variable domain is KAGVTQTPRYLIKTRGQQVTLSCSPISGHRSVSWYQQTPGQGLQFLFEYFSETQRNKGNFPGRFSGRQFSNSRSEMNVSTLELGDSALYLCASSIDRALKEAQNTEAFFGQGTRLTVV.

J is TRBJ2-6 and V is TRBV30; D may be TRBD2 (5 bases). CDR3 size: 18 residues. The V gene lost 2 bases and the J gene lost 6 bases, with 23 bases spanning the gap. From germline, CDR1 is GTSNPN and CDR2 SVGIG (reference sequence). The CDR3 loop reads CAWSRLAGIAGVANVLTF. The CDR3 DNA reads TGTGCCTGGAGTAGGTTGGCCGGGATTGCCGGGGTGGCCAACGTCCTGACTTTC.

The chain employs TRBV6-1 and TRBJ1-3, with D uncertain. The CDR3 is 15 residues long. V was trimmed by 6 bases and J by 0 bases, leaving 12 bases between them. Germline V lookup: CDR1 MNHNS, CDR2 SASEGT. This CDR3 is CASRERGTSGNTIYF. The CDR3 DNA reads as TGTGCCAGCAGGGAACGGGGAACCTCTGGAAACACCATATATTTT.